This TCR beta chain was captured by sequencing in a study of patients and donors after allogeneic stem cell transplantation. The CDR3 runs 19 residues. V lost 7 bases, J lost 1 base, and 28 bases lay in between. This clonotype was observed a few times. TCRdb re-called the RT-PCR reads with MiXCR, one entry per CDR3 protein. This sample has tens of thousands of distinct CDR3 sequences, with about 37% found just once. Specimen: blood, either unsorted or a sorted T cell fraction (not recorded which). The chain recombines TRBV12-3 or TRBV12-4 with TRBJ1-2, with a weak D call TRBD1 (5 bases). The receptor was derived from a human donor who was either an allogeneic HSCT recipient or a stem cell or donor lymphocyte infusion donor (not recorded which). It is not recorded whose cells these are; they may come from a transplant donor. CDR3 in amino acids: CASTRGSGTTRSDNYGYTF. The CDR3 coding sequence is TGTGCCAGCACGCGGGGTTCCGGGACGACGAGGTCAGATAACTATGGCTACACCTTC.